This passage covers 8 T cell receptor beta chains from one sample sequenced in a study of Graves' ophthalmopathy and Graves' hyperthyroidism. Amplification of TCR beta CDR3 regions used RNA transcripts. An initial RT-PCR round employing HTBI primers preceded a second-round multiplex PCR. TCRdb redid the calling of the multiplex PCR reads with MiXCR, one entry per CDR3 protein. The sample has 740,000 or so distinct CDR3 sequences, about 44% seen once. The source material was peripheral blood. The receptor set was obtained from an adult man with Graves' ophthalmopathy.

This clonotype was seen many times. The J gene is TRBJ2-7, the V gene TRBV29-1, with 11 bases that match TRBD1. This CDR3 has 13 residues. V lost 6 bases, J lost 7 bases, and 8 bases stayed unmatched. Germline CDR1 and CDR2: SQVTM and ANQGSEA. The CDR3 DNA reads TGCAGCGTCTCGGGACAGGGGGGACGGGAGCAGTACTTC. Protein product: CSVSGQGGREQYF.

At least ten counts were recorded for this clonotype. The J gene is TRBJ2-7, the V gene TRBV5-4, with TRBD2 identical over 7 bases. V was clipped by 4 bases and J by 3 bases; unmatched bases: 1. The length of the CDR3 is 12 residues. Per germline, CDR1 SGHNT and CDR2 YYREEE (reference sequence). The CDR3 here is CASSGDYYEQYF. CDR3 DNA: TGTGCCAGCAGCGGGGACTACTACGAGCAGTACTTC.

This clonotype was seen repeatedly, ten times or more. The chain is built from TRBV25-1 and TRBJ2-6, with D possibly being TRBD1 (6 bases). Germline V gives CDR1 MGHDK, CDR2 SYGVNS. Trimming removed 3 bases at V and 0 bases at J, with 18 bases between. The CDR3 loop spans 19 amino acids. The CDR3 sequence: CASSDERQGFLSGANVLTF. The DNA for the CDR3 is TGTGCCAGCAGTGACGAAAGGCAGGGGTTCCTCTCTGGGGCCAACGTCCTGACTTTC. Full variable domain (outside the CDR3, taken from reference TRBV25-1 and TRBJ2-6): EADIYQTPRYLVIGTGKKITLECSQTMGHDKMYWYQQDPGMELHLIHYSYGVNSTEKGDLSSESTVSRIRTEHFPLTLESARPSHTSQYLCASSDERQGFLSGANVLTFGAGSRLTVL.

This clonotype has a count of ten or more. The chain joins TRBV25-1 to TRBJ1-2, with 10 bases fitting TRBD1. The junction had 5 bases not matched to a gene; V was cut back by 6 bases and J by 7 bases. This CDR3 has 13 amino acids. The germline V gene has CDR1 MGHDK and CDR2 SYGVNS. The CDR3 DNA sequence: TGTGCCAGCAGGCTGACAGGGGGCCTTGGCTACACCTTC. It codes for CASRLTGGLGYTF.

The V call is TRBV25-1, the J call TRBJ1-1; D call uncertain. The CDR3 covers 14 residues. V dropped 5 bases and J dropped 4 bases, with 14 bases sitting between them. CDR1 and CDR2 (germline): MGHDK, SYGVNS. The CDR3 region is CASSLRLWGTEAFF. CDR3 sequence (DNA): TGTGCCAGCAGTTTACGACTCTGGGGCACTGAAGCTTTCTTT.

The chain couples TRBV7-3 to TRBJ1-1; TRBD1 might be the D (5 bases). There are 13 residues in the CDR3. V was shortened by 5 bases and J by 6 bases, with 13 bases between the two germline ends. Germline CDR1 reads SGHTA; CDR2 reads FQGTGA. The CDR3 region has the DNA TGTGCCAGCAGCCATATTCGGGGCGCTGAAGCTTTCTTT. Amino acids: CASSHIRGAEAFF.

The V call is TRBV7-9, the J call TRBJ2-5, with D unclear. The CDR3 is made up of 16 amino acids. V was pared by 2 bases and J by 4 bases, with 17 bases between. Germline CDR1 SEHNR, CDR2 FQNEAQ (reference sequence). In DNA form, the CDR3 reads TGTGCCAGCAGCTTAACAAGGGCTGACTTGGGAGAGACCCAGTACTTC. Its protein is CASSLTRADLGETQYF. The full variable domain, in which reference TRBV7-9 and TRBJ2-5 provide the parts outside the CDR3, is DTGVSQNPRHKITKRGQNVTFRCDPISEHNRLYWYRQTLGQGPEFLTYFQNEAQLEKSRLLSDRFSAERPKGSFSTLEIQRTEQGDSAMYLCASSLTRADLGETQYFGPGTRLLVL.

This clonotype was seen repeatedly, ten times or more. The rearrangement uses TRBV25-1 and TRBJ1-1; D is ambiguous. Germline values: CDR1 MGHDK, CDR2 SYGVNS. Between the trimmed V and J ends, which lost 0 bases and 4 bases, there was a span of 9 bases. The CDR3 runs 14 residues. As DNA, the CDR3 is TGTGCCAGCAGTGAATACCGTTCGTCCACTGAAGCTTTCTTT. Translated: CASSEYRSSTEAFF.